The T cell receptor beta chain under discussion was sequenced for a study of blood T cell repertoires in COVID-19. Study at large: COVID-19 samples from acute and convalescent phases originated in the United States, Italy and Spain. Sources were T cells, B-cell-depleted T cells, or PBMCs; the material itself was cDNA or gDNA.

In the case of this clone: The identical CDR3 is also encoded by other nucleotide sequences in the sample.

Assay used: immunoSEQ multiplex PCR; TCRdb lists only in-frame clones, some missing. This sample yields just under 150,000 clones, of which 87% are seen a single time; roughly two fifths belongs to the top ten. The receptor was derived from a middle-aged man who had recovered from COVID-19. The sequenced sample was peripheral blood.

The CDR3 nucleotides are TGTGCCAGTAGTCCCGGGGGGGGGCTCCCCTACGAGCAGTACTTC. This codes for CASSPGGGLPYEQYF. The chain employs TRBV19 and TRBJ2-7; 8 bases match TRBD2. V lost 5 bases, J lost 2 bases, and 8 bases stayed unmatched. This CDR3 is built from 15 residues. The germline V gene has CDR1 LNHDA and CDR2 SQIVND (reference sequence).